The sequence of this TCR beta chain was determined in a study of cytomegalovirus exposure and HLA in healthy donors. TCRdb's copy holds only in-frame clones and misses some; the assay was immunoSEQ multiplex PCR. The sample has over 60,000 clones; roughly 95% are singletons. Only one count was recorded for this clone. The CDR3 consists of 11 residues. The germline V gene encodes CDR1 SQVTM and CDR2 ANQGSEA. V was cut by 2 bases and J by 9 bases, with 10 bases left in between. The sequencing sample was made of PBMCs. The receptor's source is a man younger than 35 in good health and CMV-seronegative. V gene TRBV29-1 combines with J gene TRBJ2-5; a possible D gene is TRBD2 (6 bases). CDR3 region: CSVESREAQYF. CDR3 nucleotide sequence: TGCAGCGTTGAATCCAGGGAGGCCCAGTACTTC.